Reported below is one T cell receptor beta chain. These data are taken from a study of regulatory T cells in long-lasting Graves disease. Time point: newly diagnosed GD, antithyroid drugs for less than 3 months. With RNA extracted from PBMCs as input, the TCR library was made. The TCR beta library used iRepertoire HTBI primers with Arm-PCR amplification of CDR3. TCRdb used MiXCR to reprocess the multiplex PCR reads, holding one entry per CDR3 protein. The repertoire consists of roughly 420,000 distinct CDR3 sequences, with less than 20% occurring once and the leading ten covering around 23%. Germline V gene sequence: CDR1 MNHEY, CDR2 SMNVEV (reference sequence). The CDR3 runs to 11 residues. Trimming stripped 6 bases from V and 9 bases from J, with 12 bases between. Another study also made use of these data, one on T cells in Graves' hyperthyroidism and ophthalmopathy.

The sequencing here drew on peripheral blood mononuclear cells (PBMCs), taken at new diagnosis, from a patient treated with antithyroid drugs. The clonotype was recovered from a woman aged 18-30 years with Graves disease. The V call is TRBV27, the J call TRBJ2-7, with TRBD2 as a possible D gene (6 bases). The CDR3 nucleotides read TGTGCCAGCAGCGGGAGTCGCACGCAGTACTTC. Translated: CASSGSRTQYF.